This T cell receptor (beta chain) was found in a study of T cell responses to AZD1222 COVID-19 vaccine. Generated by immunoSEQ multiplex PCR, the TCRdb table keeps only in-frame clones and is missing some. Among 150,000 to 200,000 clones listed, 85% to 90% were seen once. V lost 3 bases to trimming and J lost 1 base, with 10 bases between them. This CDR3 has 15 amino acids. CDR1 is LGHDT, CDR2 YNNKEL, per germline (reference sequence). Material: peripheral blood, obtained on day 0 of AZD1222 vaccination. This receptor was taken from an adult in good health. The chain carries TRBV3-1 (or the pseudogene TRBV3-2) and TRBJ1-3; no clear D gene. The CDR3 nucleotides read TGTGCCAGCAGCCACGGCAGACTTTCTGGAAACACCATATATTTT. This codes for CASSHGRLSGNTIYF.